This entry lists 25 T cell receptor beta chains sequenced from one sample in a study of T cells after yellow fever vaccination. TCRdb independently ran MiXCR on the 5' RACE reads; one entry per CDR3 protein. This table holds 300,000 or so distinct CDR3 sequences, 8.7% found once. The sample consisted of CD4+ T cells sorted from PBMCs, taken 5 days after the yellow fever booster vaccination. These receptors were obtained from a man between 18 and 35 years old who received the YFV17D yellow fever vaccine.

J is TRBJ2-1 and V is TRBV4-1; 16 bases line up with TRBD2. The germline gives CDR1 MGHRA, CDR2 YSYEKL. The CDR3 spans 18 residues. V lost 4 bases, J lost 4 bases, and 7 bases stayed unmatched. The CDR3 loop reads CASSPGLAGGLAYNEQFF. In DNA form, the CDR3 reads TGCGCCAGCAGCCCGGGACTAGCGGGGGGGCTAGCTTACAATGAGCAGTTCTTC.

The V call is TRBV4-3, the J call TRBJ2-5; 7 bases agree with TRBD2. J lost 3 bases, V lost 1 base, and 5 bases had no gene match. Germline V gene sequence: CDR1 LGHNA, CDR2 YSLEER. This CDR3 region has 15 residues. Written as DNA, the CDR3 is TGCGCCAGCAGCCAAGTAACGCGGGGGAAAGAGACCCAGTACTTC. Its protein product is CASSQVTRGKETQYF.

This rearrangement joins TRBV11-3 to TRBJ2-1; D remains ambiguous. CDR1 SGHNT and CDR2 YENEEA come from the germline V gene. The V and J ends lost 0 bases and 2 bases respectively, with 8 bases between them. CDR3 length: 15 amino acids. The DNA of the CDR3 is TGTGCCAGCAGCTTAGATTTTGGGGCCTACAATGAGCAGTTCTTC. Protein product: CASSLDFGAYNEQFF.

The genes are TRBV6-1 and TRBJ1-1; perhaps TRBD1 as D (5 bases). This CDR3 comprises 12 residues. The V and J ends lost 7 bases and 7 bases respectively, with 13 bases between them. Germline lookup yields CDR1 MNHNS and CDR2 SASEGT. CDR3 DNA sequence: TGTGCCAGCATTCTCGGTAGGGGTGAAGCTTTCTTT. The encoded protein is CASILGRGEAFF.

This clonotype was counted between two and nine times. The chain is built from TRBV6-5 and TRBJ2-1, with 9 bases matching TRBD2. The ends lost 0 bases at V and 8 bases at J; junction bases unmatched: 5. This CDR3 comprises 15 residues. Germline V CDR1 and CDR2: MNHEY, SVGAGI. CDR3 sequence: CASSYSGGGADEQFF. Written as DNA, the CDR3 is TGTGCCAGCAGTTACTCTGGCGGGGGGGCCGATGAGCAGTTCTTC.

The table lists this clonotype with many counts. The chain links TRBV3-1 to TRBJ2-7; D remains ambiguous. Germline V gene lookup returns CDR1 LGHDT and CDR2 YNNKEL (reference sequence). CDR3 length: 13 residues. Trimming cost V 10 bases and J 0 bases, with 13 bases left between them. DNA for the CDR3: TGTGCCACCACCCAAACCCCCTCCTACGAGCAGTACTTC. The encoded protein is CATTQTPSYEQYF.

The chain recombines TRBV7-3 with TRBJ2-3, with 12 nucleotides matching TRBD2. The trim removed 5 bases at V and 4 bases at J, leaving 4 bases unmatched. This CDR3 is built from 15 residues. The germline V gene encodes CDR1 SGHTA and CDR2 FQGTGA. CDR3 sequence reads: CASSLAGGPADTQYF. CDR3 nucleotide sequence: TGTGCCAGCAGCCTAGCGGGGGGGCCTGCAGATACGCAGTATTTT.

This clonotype was picked up a small number of times. The rearrangement uses TRBV18 and TRBJ1-3; D ambiguous. V lost 3 bases to trimming and J lost 0 bases, with 9 bases between them. CDR3 length: 15 amino acids. In germline, CDR1 is KGHSH, CDR2 LQKENI. The CDR3 here is CASSPGPASGNTIYF. The CDR3 DNA follows: TGTGCCAGCTCACCGGGCCCTGCCTCTGGAAACACCATATATTTT.

This clonotype was seen at least ten times. V and J are TRBV6-5 and TRBJ2-7; D unclear. The CDR3 length is 15 residues. Germline-derived CDR1 and CDR2 are MNHEY and SVGAGI. The V and J ends lost 1 base and 3 bases respectively, with 13 bases between them. CDR3 sequence reads: CASSYCQGPNYEQYV. Written as DNA, the CDR3 is TGTGCCAGCAGTTACTGTCAAGGACCTAACTACGAGCAGTACGTC.

This clonotype occurred many times. V and J are TRBV12-3 or TRBV12-4 and TRBJ2-3; D ambiguous. The CDR3 contains 13 residues. The germline V and J ends were trimmed by 10 bases and 0 bases, with 11 bases remaining between them. CDR3 DNA sequence: TGTGCCACCACGGGTTCTAGCACAGATACGCAGTATTTT. Translating it yields CATTGSSTDTQYF.

The chain links TRBV4-1 to TRBJ1-4; D is perhaps TRBD1 (6 bases). This CDR3 is built from 15 residues. V shed 3 bases and J shed 6 bases, with 14 bases lying between them. Germline values: CDR1 MGHRA, CDR2 YSYEKL. The CDR3 nucleotides are TGCGCCAGCAGCCACTCGGGGGCCTGGGATGAAAAACTGTTTTTT. Translated: CASSHSGAWDEKLFF.

In this sample, this clonotype turned up a few times. This rearrangement joins TRBV7-2 to TRBJ1-5; no clear D gene. The V gene lost 1 base and the J gene lost 4 bases, with 11 bases spanning the gap. The CDR3 consists of 15 residues. Germline CDR1 and CDR2: SGHTA and FQGNSA. CDR3 region: CASSLGPDGNQPQHF. The CDR3 DNA is TGTGCCAGCAGCTTAGGGCCAGATGGTAATCAGCCCCAGCATTTT.

This clonotype was observed a few times. The chain employs TRBV6-5 and TRBJ2-4; D is possibly TRBD2 (6 bases). Deletions cut 0 bases from V and 1 base from J, with 13 bases between. CDR1 and CDR2 from the germline V gene are MNHEY and SVGAGI. The CDR3 is 17 amino acids. The DNA of the CDR3 is TGTGCCAGCAGTTACTCTGGGGGGAAAGGTGCCAAAAACATTCAGTACTTC. It yields the protein CASSYSGGKGAKNIQYF.

V usage is TRBV5-1 and J usage is TRBJ2-1; D unresolved. The CDR3 extends over 15 amino acids. The V and J ends lost 4 bases and 6 bases respectively, with 17 bases between them. Per the germline V gene, CDR1 is SGHRS and CDR2 is YFSETQ. CDR3 residues: CASSLGTNVANEQFF. The DNA for the CDR3 is TGCGCCAGCAGCCTGGGCACAAACGTCGCCAATGAGCAGTTCTTC. The full variable domain, its missing parts supplied by reference TRBV5-1 and TRBJ2-1, is KAGVTQTPRYLIKTRGQQVTLSCSPISGHRSVSWYQQTPGQGLQFLFEYFSETQRNKGNFPGRFSGRQFSNSRSEMNVSTLELGDSALYLCASSLGTNVANEQFFGPGTRLTVL.

The chain joins TRBV20-1 to TRBJ1-5; D call uncertain. V gave up 2 bases and J gave up 0 bases, with 2 bases separating them. Germline V lookup: CDR1 DFQATT, CDR2 SNEGSKA (reference sequence). This CDR3 is 12 amino acids long. The CDR3 nucleotides read TGCAGTGCTAGAAATAGCAATCAGCCCCAGCATTTT. The encoded protein is CSARNSNQPQHF.

This clonotype has a handful of counts. One end of the junction does not line up with germline, which may come from a read error. The V and J genes are TRBV7-8 and TRBJ1-2, with 8 bases that match TRBD1. Germline assignment: CDR1 SGHVS and CDR2 FQNEAQ. The CDR3 loop spans 14 amino acids. The CDR3 bases are TGTGCCAGCAGCCTAGCGGGACAGGCAGATGCTCACACCTTC. This translates into CASSLAGQADAHTF.

In this sample, this clonotype turned up a few times. V usage is TRBV6-4 and J usage is TRBJ2-3; D might be TRBD1 (7 bases). CDR1 is MRHNA and CDR2 is SNTAGT in the germline V gene. CDR3 length: 15 residues. Trimming stripped 0 bases from V and 6 bases from J, with 13 bases between. The CDR3 DNA reads TGTGCCAGCAGTGACTCGAGATCAGGGGGGGATACGCAGTATTTT. Protein: CASSDSRSGGDTQYF.

In this sample, this clonotype turned up a few times. The chain employs TRBV5-1 and TRBJ2-2; tentative D call: TRBD1 (5 bases). The V and J ends lost 1 base and 7 bases respectively, with 11 bases between them. CDR1 and CDR2 from the germline V gene are SGHRS and YFSETQ. The CDR3 loop spans 14 amino acids. This CDR3 reads CASSLKGPGGELFF. The DNA for the CDR3 is TGCGCCAGCAGCTTGAAGGGGCCGGGCGGGGAGCTGTTTTTT.

This clonotype was observed a few times. The chain recombines TRBV5-1 with TRBJ1-6, with D maybe TRBD1 (5 bases). V was clipped by 4 bases and J by 2 bases, with 10 bases between them. Germline CDR1 SGHRS, CDR2 YFSETQ. The CDR3 spans 15 residues. The CDR3 DNA reads TGCGCCAGCAGCAAAGACAGCACCTATAATTCACCCCTCCACTTT. Residues: CASSKDSTYNSPLHF.

This clonotype has just a few counts. The gene calls are TRBV5-1 and TRBJ2-3; 8 positions match TRBD1. The CDR3 spans 13 residues. Germline V lookup: CDR1 SGHRS, CDR2 YFSETQ. Trimming cost V 6 bases and J 4 bases; bases outside gene matches: 4. The DNA of the CDR3 is TGCGCCAGCACGCGACAGGGGCCAGATACGCAGTATTTT. This translates into CASTRQGPDTQYF.

The rearrangement joins TRBV6-2 or TRBV6-3 to TRBJ1-1; D is uncertain. This CDR3 has 15 residues. Trimming stripped 2 bases from V and 1 base from J, with 11 bases between. CDR1 MNHEY and CDR2 SVGEGT come from the germline V gene. The CDR3 reads CASSYPGLPNTEAFF. The CDR3 coding sequence is TGTGCCAGCAGTTACCCTGGTCTCCCGAACACTGAAGCTTTCTTT.

The chain has TRBV20-1 and TRBJ2-1, with TRBD2 identical over 8 bases. With V trimmed by 2 bases and J by 0 bases, 3 bases remained unmatched. This CDR3 region has 15 residues. CDR1 is DFQATT, CDR2 SNEGSKA, per germline (reference sequence). This chain's CDR3 is CSARKRGPSYNEQFF. In nucleotides, the CDR3 is TGCAGTGCTAGAAAGCGGGGGCCCTCCTACAATGAGCAGTTCTTC.

The genes are TRBV6-5 and TRBJ2-5; 8 bases line up with TRBD1. This CDR3 comprises 14 residues. The V segment lost 2 bases and the J segment 12 bases; nucleotides outside the gene matches: 11. In germline, CDR1 is MNHEY, CDR2 SVGAGI. CDR3 DNA: TGTGCCAGCAGTTACGGCTCCAATGGGGGACAGGAGTACTTC. It encodes CASSYGSNGGQEYF.

This clonotype appeared many times. This sequence joins TRBV3-1 and TRBJ1-1; D is ambiguous. The CDR3 has 14 amino acids. CDR1 is LGHDT and CDR2 is YNNKEL in the germline V gene (reference sequence). Trimming stripped 1 base from V and 5 bases from J, with 11 bases between. CDR3: CASSQVASGTEAFF. DNA for the CDR3: TGTGCCAGCAGCCAAGTAGCGTCGGGGACTGAAGCTTTCTTT.

This chain uses TRBV25-1 with TRBJ2-7; 9 bases agree with TRBD1. The CDR3 has 13 residues. With 1 base clipped from V and 6 bases from J, the junction kept 1 base outside the gene matches. Germline assignment: CDR1 MGHDK and CDR2 SYGVNS. CDR3 nucleotides: TGTGCCAGCAGTGAATTGGACAGGGGCGAGCAGTACGTC. The encoded protein is CASSELDRGEQYV.